Listed here are 32 T cell receptor beta chains from one sample, sequenced in a study of lymphopenia after photon versus proton radiotherapy. Clones were read by immunoSEQ multiplex PCR, and TCRdb kept only the in-frame ones, dropping some. This sample yields around 29,000 clones, of which 85% to 95% are seen a single time; around 0.7% belongs to the top ten. The material was peripheral blood, obtained from a patient treated with photon-based radiotherapy. The source is a woman aged 45 to 65 with cholangiocarcinoma.

Only one count was recorded for this clone. The chain has TRBV25-1 and TRBJ1-4; D call uncertain. This CDR3 is built from 16 residues. Trimming removed 0 bases at V and 0 bases at J, with 8 bases between. Germline V lookup: CDR1 MGHDK, CDR2 SYGVNS. Here the CDR3 reads CASSEYGRATNEKLFF. The CDR3 DNA is TGTGCCAGCAGTGAATATGGGAGGGCAACTAATGAAAAACTGTTTTTT.

The rearrangement joins TRBV27 to TRBJ2-6; TRBD2 matches at 7 bases. The germline CDR1 and CDR2 sequences are MNHEY and SMNVEV (reference sequence). This CDR3 is 17 amino acids long. Trimming took 2 bases from V and 2 from J; bases not matched to a gene: 6. The CDR3 loop is CASSLDRAGAGANVLTF. The CDR3 nucleotides are TGTGCCAGCAGTTTAGACCGCGCGGGGGCTGGGGCCAACGTCCTGACTTTC.

The chain joins TRBV15 to TRBJ2-3; D might be TRBD2 (6 bases). The CDR3 consists of 17 residues. CDR1 is LNHNV and CDR2 is YYDKDF in the germline V gene (reference sequence). The V gene lost 0 bases and the J gene lost 3 bases, with 16 bases spanning the gap. Here the CDR3 reads CATSRDFSAGGTDTQYF. In DNA form, the CDR3 reads TGTGCCACCAGCAGAGACTTTTCCGCTGGGGGGACAGATACGCAGTATTTT.

The chain joins TRBV30 to TRBJ1-3; D unclear. Trimming pared 3 bases from V and 4 bases from J, leaving 10 bases between. CDR3 length: 13 residues. Germline V gene sequence: CDR1 GTSNPN, CDR2 SVGIG (reference sequence). The CDR3 coding sequence is TGTGCCTGGAGACCGGCCGGCGGAAACACCATATATTTT. Translated, it gives CAWRPAGGNTIYF. Looking up the rest from reference TRBV30 and TRBJ1-3 gives the full variable domain: SQTIHQWPATLVQPVGSPLSLECTVEGTSNPNLYWYRQAAGRGLQLLFYSVGIGQISSEVPQNLSASRPQDRQFILSSKKLLLSDSGFYLCAWRPAGGNTIYFGEGSWLTVV.

This clone appeared a few times. The genes are TRBV11-2 and TRBJ2-1; D uncertain. In germline, CDR1 is SGHAT, CDR2 FQNNGV. The V and J ends lost 0 bases and 9 bases respectively, with 12 bases between them. The CDR3 sequence is 14 residues long. The CDR3 region is CASSLDWRSGEQFF. The CDR3 DNA sequence: TGTGCCAGCAGCTTAGACTGGCGGTCTGGTGAGCAGTTCTTC.

The chain links TRBV5-1 to TRBJ2-7; perhaps TRBD1 as D (6 bases). Germline CDR1 reads SGHRS; CDR2 reads YFSETQ. The CDR3 consists of 17 residues. The germline V and J ends were trimmed by 0 bases and 4 bases, with 20 bases remaining between them. The CDR3: CASSLVPQGRGKYEQYF. The CDR3 DNA is TGCGCCAGCAGCTTGGTCCCCCAGGGGAGAGGCAAATACGAGCAGTACTTC.

The V gene is TRBV6-5, the J gene TRBJ1-4; no firm D call. The germline V gene has CDR1 MNHEY and CDR2 SVGAGI. The CDR3 runs 16 residues. With 2 bases removed from V and 7 bases from J, the gap between germline ends came to 17 bases. The CDR3 reads CASSYTGRPRSEKLFF. The CDR3 coding sequence is TGTGCCAGCAGTTACACCGGACGGCCACGGAGTGAAAAACTGTTTTTT.

The chain couples TRBV5-6 to TRBJ1-4; no clear D. Trimming stripped 1 base from V and 6 bases from J, with 22 bases between. The length of the CDR3 is 18 residues. The germline V gene has CDR1 SGHDT and CDR2 YYEEEE. CDR3 loop: CASSLISTWLSSDEKLFF. The DNA for the CDR3 is TGTGCCAGCAGCTTGATTAGTACGTGGTTGAGTTCGGATGAAAAACTGTTTTTT.

The chain has TRBV5-4 and TRBJ1-1, with D perhaps matching TRBD1 (5 bases). The CDR3 is 16 residues long. The germline V gene encodes CDR1 SGHNT and CDR2 YYREEE (reference sequence). V was trimmed by 4 bases and J by 2 bases, leaving 18 bases between them. CDR3 in amino acids: CASSQGGDKGNTEAFF. CDR3 bases: TGTGCCAGCAGCCAGGGTGGCGACAAGGGCAACACTGAAGCTTTCTTT.

The rearrangement joins TRBV5-5 to TRBJ1-1; D gene uncertain. The CDR3 sequence is 14 residues long. Germline-derived CDR1 and CDR2 are SGHKS and YYEKEE (reference sequence). Between the trimmed V and J ends, which lost 6 bases and 2 bases, there was a span of 14 bases. CDR3 protein: CASITMSLNTEAFF. The CDR3 DNA reads TGTGCCAGCATCACGATGTCCCTCAACACTGAAGCTTTCTTT.

V is TRBV5-1 and J is TRBJ2-7; 8 bases match TRBD1. The CDR3 is made up of 14 amino acids. Germline loops: CDR1 SGHRS, CDR2 YFSETQ. J lost 4 bases, V lost 3 bases, and 6 bases had no gene match. CDR3 nucleotides: TGCGCCAGCAGCTCAGGGACAGGTTTATACGAGCAGTACTTC. Translation: CASSSGTGLYEQYF.

The chain links TRBV4-3 to TRBJ1-2, with D perhaps TRBD1 (5 bases). The V gene lost 3 bases and the J gene lost 4 bases, with 15 bases spanning the gap. CDR3 length equals 15 residues. Germline V gene sequence: CDR1 LGHNA, CDR2 YSLEER. CDR3 DNA: TGCGCCAGCAGCCAGGGGTTCGGGGGTCCCTATGGCTACACCTTC. It specifies CASSQGFGGPYGYTF.

This clone appeared once. The chain joins TRBV5-5 to TRBJ2-6; TRBD1 matches at 8 bases. The CDR3 extends over 15 amino acids. The V segment lost 4 bases and the J segment 12 bases; nucleotides outside the gene matches: 12. Germline V CDR1 and CDR2: SGHKS, YYEKEE (reference sequence). CDR3 in amino acids: CASSRRDRPFSVLTF. DNA for the CDR3: TGTGCCAGCAGCCGCCGGGACAGGCCTTTCTCCGTCCTGACTTTC.

CDR3 amino acids: CASSTPTGLSIDTQYF. CDR3 DNA sequence: TGTGCCAGCAGCACCCCGACAGGGTTGAGTATAGATACGCAGTATTTT. The chain carries TRBV7-9 and TRBJ2-3; 7 bases are a match to TRBD1. This CDR3 spans 16 amino acids. Losses at the gene ends were 5 bases for V and 5 bases for J; bases not matched to a gene: 13. Germline CDR1 SEHNR, CDR2 FQNEAQ (reference sequence).

The chain combines TRBV28 with TRBJ1-2; D ambiguous. This CDR3 spans 14 amino acids. Germline lookup yields CDR1 MDHEN and CDR2 SYDVKM. V lost 3 bases and J lost 2, with 10 bases in between. The DNA for the CDR3 is TGTGCCAGCAGTTTTTTAGACGGGAACTATGGCTACACCTTC. Amino acid sequence: CASSFLDGNYGYTF.

J is TRBJ1-2 and V is TRBV28; D is ambiguous. CDR3 size: 11 residues. Germline CDR1 reads MDHEN; CDR2 reads SYDVKM. CDR3 nucleotide sequence: TGTGCTTCCGAACTAAACTATGGCTACACCTTC. The encoded protein is CASELNYGYTF.

The chain links TRBV5-1 to TRBJ1-1, with unresolved D. V was trimmed by 7 bases and J by 0 bases, leaving 13 bases between them. Per the germline V gene, CDR1 is SGHRS and CDR2 is YFSETQ. CDR3 length: 14 residues. CDR3 in DNA: TGCGCCAGCCGCGTTTCTACTCTGAACACTGAAGCTTTCTTT. Residues: CASRVSTLNTEAFF.

This clone was counted once. The genes are TRBV5-6 and TRBJ1-2, with D maybe TRBD1 (6 bases). V lost 1 base and J lost 9, with 13 bases in between. The CDR3 consists of 13 residues. CDR1 and CDR2 from the germline V gene are SGHDT and YYEEEE. As DNA, the CDR3 is TGTGCCAGCAGCTTGTCGGCAGGGGTGAGCTACACCTTC. It yields the protein CASSLSAGVSYTF.

This chain joins TRBV18 and TRBJ2-7; either TRBD1 or TRBD2 may supply D (5 bases each). Trimming pared 1 base from V and 4 bases from J, leaving 17 bases between. Looked up from germline, CDR1 is KGHSH and CDR2 is LQKENI. The CDR3 has 16 amino acids. The CDR3 spells CASSPRVGDGDYEQYF. The CDR3 DNA is TGTGCCAGCTCACCACGAGTTGGGGACGGTGATTACGAGCAGTACTTC. The full variable domain, its missing parts supplied by reference TRBV18 and TRBJ2-7, is NAGVMQNPRHLVRRRGQEARLRCSPMKGHSHVYWYRQLPEEGLKFMVYLQKENIIDESGMPKERFSAEFPKEGPSILRIQQVVRGDSAAYFCASSPRVGDGDYEQYFGPGTRLTVT.

This rearrangement joins TRBV2 to TRBJ2-1; 8 bases fit TRBD2. V lost 8 bases to trimming and J lost 9 bases; unmatched junction nucleotides: 15. The CDR3 extends over 15 amino acids. Germline V CDR1 and CDR2: SNHLY, FYNNEI. The CDR3 region is CASRSGGSGVGEQFF. The DNA of the CDR3 is TGTGCCAGCCGAAGTGGGGGTAGCGGGGTAGGTGAGCAGTTCTTC. Drawing the rest from reference TRBV2 and TRBJ2-1, the complete variable domain is EPEVTQTPSHQVTQMGQEVILRCVPISNHLYFYWYRQILGQKVEFLVSFYNNEISEKSEIFDDQFSVERPDGSNFTLKIRSTKLEDSAMYFCASRSGGSGVGEQFFGPGTRLTVL.

The J gene is TRBJ2-3, the V gene TRBV19, with a possible D match to TRBD2 (7 bases). CDR1 and CDR2 (germline): LNHDA, SQIVND (reference sequence). The CDR3 runs to 14 residues. V lost 6 bases and J lost 5, with 15 bases in between. The CDR3 DNA sequence: TGTGCCAGTAGGATGGGGGGGCTGGGAGATACGCAGTATTTT. Residues: CASRMGGLGDTQYF.

The chain has TRBV9 and TRBJ2-3; 8 positions agree with TRBD2. The CDR3 runs 17 residues. CDR1 is SGDLS and CDR2 is YYNGEE in the germline V gene. J gave up 6 bases and V 1 base, and 13 bases lay outside the gene matches. The DNA for the CDR3 is TGTGCCAGCAGCGTACTAGTAGCGGGGATTCCCACGGATACGCAGTATTTT. This translates into CASSVLVAGIPTDTQYF.

The chain uses TRBV7-8 and TRBJ2-7; D call uncertain. Germline assignment: CDR1 SGHVS and CDR2 FQNEAQ. V dropped 3 bases and J dropped 0 bases, with 9 bases sitting between them. This CDR3 region has 14 residues. CDR3 DNA sequence: TGTGCCAGCAGCTTGTGGCCACTCTCCTACGAGCAGTACTTC. This translates into CASSLWPLSYEQYF.

This chain joins TRBV10-2 and TRBJ1-2, with D uncertain. CDR3 length: 14 amino acids. Trimming took off 1 base at V and 2 bases at J, with 8 bases between the two ends. The germline gives CDR1 WSHSY, CDR2 SAAADI. CDR3 coding DNA: TGCGCCAGCAGTGAGTTTGGGCAAAACTATGGCTACACCTTC. Encoded protein: CASSEFGQNYGYTF.

This clone was observed a handful of times. The V and J genes are TRBV5-1 and TRBJ1-4; TRBD1 aligns across 7 bases. The CDR3 is made up of 14 amino acids. V lost 2 bases and J lost 5; bases outside the gene matches: 3. From germline, CDR1 is SGHRS and CDR2 YFSETQ. The DNA for the CDR3 is TGCGCCAGCAGCTTAGGCAGGGGGAATGAAAAACTGTTTTTT. Encoded protein: CASSLGRGNEKLFF.

This sequence joins TRBV5-6 and TRBJ2-7; D call uncertain. Trimming removed 1 base from V and 7 bases from J, with 18 bases in between. The length of the CDR3 is 15 residues. The germline gives CDR1 SGHDT, CDR2 YYEEEE. The CDR3 region has the DNA TGTGCCAGCAGCTTGTGGGAAATTGTTTCGGGTGAGCAGTACTTC. This translates into CASSLWEIVSGEQYF.

The V gene is TRBV7-2, the J gene TRBJ1-5, with 7 bases aligning to TRBD1. CDR1 and CDR2 (germline): SGHTA, FQGNSA. CDR3 length equals 14 residues. With V trimmed by 5 bases and J by 5 bases, 6 bases remained unmatched. CDR3 DNA sequence: TGTGCCAGCAGCACCCGACAGGGCTATCAGCCCCAGCATTTT. Amino acid sequence: CASSTRQGYQPQHF. Full variable domain (outside the CDR3, taken from reference TRBV7-2 and TRBJ1-5): GAGVSQSPSNKVTEKGKDVELRCDPISGHTALYWYRQSLGQGLEFLIYFQGNSAPDKSGLPSDRFSAERTGGSVSTLTIQRTQQEDSAVYLCASSTRQGYQPQHFGDGTRLSIL.

V is TRBV5-1 and J is TRBJ1-6, with D unclear. The CDR3 sequence is 16 residues long. Trimming stripped 0 bases from V and 2 bases from J, with 9 bases between. Germline CDR1 and CDR2: SGHRS and YFSETQ. The DNA of the CDR3 is TGCGCCAGCAGCTTGGACGTTGGAACCTATAATTCACCCCTCCACTTT. Protein product: CASSLDVGTYNSPLHF.

The CDR3 DNA reads as TGTGCCAGCAGCCCGGAGGGACAGGGGTACTATGGCTACACCTTC. Amino acid sequence: CASSPEGQGYYGYTF. The genes are TRBV5-4 and TRBJ1-2, with 10 bases matching TRBD1. This CDR3 contains 15 residues. Per germline, CDR1 SGHNT and CDR2 YYREEE (reference sequence). Losses at the gene ends were 4 bases for V and 3 bases for J; bases not matched to a gene: 6.

The chain employs TRBV19 and TRBJ1-2; TRBD1 might be the D (5 bases). V shed 5 bases and J shed 2 bases, with 15 bases lying between them. Germline loops: CDR1 LNHDA, CDR2 SQIVND (reference sequence). The CDR3 consists of 15 residues. In DNA form, the CDR3 reads TGTGCCAGTAGTCCGGGACCGGGGGGAAACTATGGCTACACCTTC. Encoded protein: CASSPGPGGNYGYTF.

The genes are TRBV19 and TRBJ1-1, with 9 bases identical to TRBD1. The J segment lost 3 bases and the V segment lost 2 bases, leaving 7 bases of the junction unmatched. The CDR3 spans 16 residues. Germline-derived CDR1 and CDR2 are LNHDA and SQIVND (reference sequence). CDR3 residues: CASSIRLRQGDTEAFF. The CDR3 DNA is TGTGCCAGTAGTATACGGCTACGACAGGGGGACACTGAAGCTTTCTTT.

This chain uses TRBV7-2 with TRBJ2-3, with D uncertain. This CDR3 spans 13 amino acids. Trimming removed 3 bases at V and 6 bases at J, with 10 bases between. The germline V gene has CDR1 SGHTA and CDR2 FQGNSA. The CDR3 sequence is CASSFDPNDTQYF. In DNA, the CDR3 is TGTGCCAGCAGCTTCGATCCCAACGATACGCAGTATTTT.